The rows below give T cell receptor beta chains drawn from one sample of a study of T-cell memory formation after mild COVID-19. In TCRdb, the 5' RACE reads were re-called with MiXCR into one record per CDR3 protein. The data show about 410,000 distinct CDR3 sequences, 15% to 20% seen once. Sequencing was performed on PBMCs or a T cell subset sorted from them (not recorded which). These receptors were collected from a man between 18 and 35 years old who had mild COVID-19 (a few samples of this study predate the infection). Cell type and time point are not known. CDR3s include the opening cysteine and the closing phenylalanine or tryptophan. The order of the fields is J gene, D gene, clone size, V gene, CDR3 protein, CDR3 DNA. D genes are given only for firm matches. Not all rows give a size; the values are once, few, many and, for expanded clones, a class.

TRBJ2-7 | TRBD1 | many | TRBV5-1 | CASSPSDRVSDEQYF | TGCGCCAGCAGCCCATCGGACAGGGTTAGCGACGAGCAGTACTTC
TRBJ2-1 | NA | few | TRBV13 | CASSLGVRDWQFF | TGTGCCAGCAGCTTAGGGGTCAGGGACTGGCAGTTCTTC
TRBJ2-3 | NA | NA | TRBV7-2 | CASSLEGVGDTQYF | TGTGCCAGCAGCTTAGAGGGGGTCGGAGATACGCAGTATTTT
TRBJ2-1 | TRBD1 | NA | TRBV5-1 | CASSLPTGGLGEQFF | TGCGCCAGCAGCTTGCCGACAGGGGGCCTCGGTGAGCAGTTCTTC
TRBJ2-3 | NA | NA | TRBV2 | CASSGGSRGTDTQYF | TGTGCCAGCAGTGGTGGCAGCAGGGGCACAGATACGCAGTATTTT
TRBJ2-5 | NA | NA | TRBV4-1 | CARSPRARETQYF | TGCGCCCGCAGCCCCAGGGCGAGGGAGACCCAGTACTTC
TRBJ1-5 | TRBD1 | few | TRBV18 | CASSPPTGVNQPQHF | TGTGCCAGCTCACCACCCACAGGGGTCAATCAGCCCCAGCATTTT
TRBJ2-3 | TRBD1 | NA | TRBV9 | CASSPPDRGTDTQYF | TGTGCCAGCAGCCCCCCGGACAGGGGCACAGATACGCAGTATTTT
TRBJ2-3 | NA | few | TRBV5-1 | CASSSPSEADTQYF | TGCGCCAGCAGCTCCCCTAGCGAGGCAGATACGCAGTATTTT
TRBJ2-5 | NA | many | TRBV12-3/TRBV12-4 | CASSRTETQYF | TGTGCCAGCAGCCGTACAGAGACCCAGTACTTC
TRBJ2-1 | TRBD2 | many | TRBV7-2 | CASSLVAGGPDEQFF | TGTGCCAGCAGCTTAGTGGCGGGGGGGCCCGATGAGCAGTTCTTC
TRBJ2-5 | TRBD2 | NA | TRBV4-1 | CASSRTPSGGDEETQYF | TGCGCCAGCAGCCGAACACCTAGCGGGGGAGACGAAGAGACCCAGTACTTC
TRBJ1-3 | NA | few | TRBV6-6 | CASSYPTSRFSGNTIYF | TGTGCCAGCAGTTACCCCACGAGCCGATTCTCTGGAAACACCATATATTTT
TRBJ2-7 | NA | few | TRBV29-1 | CSVEGPPVYEQYF | TGCAGCGTCGAGGGCCCACCGGTCTACGAGCAGTACTTC
TRBJ2-1 | NA | NA | TRBV3-2 | CASSPQGGQSDNEQFF | TGTGCCAGCAGCCCCCAGGGAGGGCAGTCCGACAATGAGCAGTTCTTC
TRBJ1-3 | NA | NA | TRBV10-3 | CANPHRGTGNTIYF | TGTGCCAACCCTCATCGGGGGACAGGAAACACCATATATTTT
TRBJ2-7 | TRBD1 | few | TRBV12-3/TRBV12-4 | CASSLRSFRTGSEQYF | TGTGCCAGCAGTTTAAGAAGTTTTCGGACAGGGAGCGAGCAGTACTTC
TRBJ2-3 | NA | many | TRBV18 | CASSPGTGSSTDTQYF | TGTGCCAGCTCACCTGGCACAGGGTCTAGCACAGATACGCAGTATTTT
TRBJ1-2 | TRBD1 | NA | TRBV9 | CASTLSQGVSGYTF | TGTGCCAGCACATTATCACAGGGGGTATCTGGCTACACCTTC
TRBJ1-1 | NA | once | TRBV29-1 | CSPLGRANTEAFF | TGCAGCCCTTTGGGCAGGGCGAACACTGAAGCTTTCTTT
TRBJ2-2 | NA | few | TRBV9 | CASSKFTGELFF | TGTGCCAGCAGCAAATTCACCGGGGAGCTGTTTTTT
TRBJ2-2 | TRBD1 | many | TRBV6-2/TRBV6-3 | CASRNPGQGDTGELFF | TGTGCCAGCCGGAACCCGGGACAGGGGGACACCGGGGAGCTGTTTTTT
TRBJ2-5 | NA | few | TRBV6-6 | CASRPYDPTLYF | TGTGCCAGCAGACCTTACGACCCCACTCTATACTTC
TRBJ2-2 | NA | NA | TRBV11-2 | CASSLGPYVATNTGELFF | TGTGCCAGCAGCTTAGGACCCTATGTAGCGACTAACACCGGGGAGCTGTTTTTT
TRBJ1-1 | NA | few | TRBV5-4 | CASSLAGGAAFF | TGTGCCAGCAGCTTGGCTGGGGGGGCTGCTTTCTTT
TRBJ1-2 | NA | NA | TRBV6-2/TRBV6-3 | CASSYHGYTF | TGTGCCAGCAGTTACCATGGCTACACCTTC
TRBJ1-2 | NA | NA | TRBV4-1 | CASSSQAGPVSKSYTF | TGCGCCAGCAGCTCCCAGGCAGGACCCGTTTCCAAGAGCTACACCTTC
TRBJ2-3 | TRBD2 | few | TRBV20-1 | CSAPGVAGGTTDTQYF | TGCAGTGCTCCCGGGGTAGCGGGGGGGACCACAGATACGCAGTATTTT
TRBJ2-2 | NA | NA | TRBV7-8 | CASSLGTGEDTGELFF | TGTGCCAGCAGCTTAGGAACCGGGGAGGACACCGGGGAGCTGTTTTTT
TRBJ1-1 | TRBD1 | NA | TRBV20-1 | CSAPTGDRVRDTEAFF | TGCAGTGCGCCGACAGGGGATCGGGTGAGGGACACTGAAGCTTTCTTT
TRBJ1-1 | NA | few | TRBV5-1 | CASSLGGWDTEAFF | TGCGCCAGCAGCTTGGGCGGGTGGGACACTGAAGCTTTCTTT
TRBJ1-1 | NA | NA | TRBV19 | CASSARANTEAFF | TGTGCCAGTAGCGCTCGGGCGAACACTGAAGCTTTCTTT
TRBJ1-2 | TRBD1 | many | TRBV27 | CASSPTGDYGYTF | TGCGCCAGCAGCCCAACAGGGGACTATGGCTACACCTTC
TRBJ2-7 | TRBD1 | NA | TRBV7-2 | CASSLLGTGEEYF | TGTGCCAGCAGCCTCTTGGGGACAGGGGAGGAGTACTTC
TRBJ2-1 | TRBD2 | few | TRBV5-1 | CASSKSGGANNEQFF | TGCGCCAGCAGCAAAAGCGGGGGTGCGAACAATGAGCAGTTCTTC
TRBJ2-4 | TRBD2 | NA | TRBV4-1 | CASSPPGEGIQYF | TGCGCCAGCAGCCCCCCGGGGGAGGGCATTCAGTACTTC
TRBJ2-3 | NA | NA | TRBV6-5 | CASSYRGLPDTQYF | TGTGCCAGCAGTTACAGGGGCCTCCCAGATACGCAGTATTTT
TRBJ2-1 | NA | NA | TRBV6-5 | CASSPPFSDEQFF | TGTGCCAGCAGTCCCCCTTTTTCGGATGAGCAGTTCTTC
TRBJ2-3 | TRBD1 | many | TRBV12-3/TRBV12-4 | CASSPSGQGTDTQYF | TGTGCCAGCAGTCCGTCTGGACAGGGAACGGATACGCAGTATTTT
TRBJ2-7 | TRBD1 | once | TRBV18 | CASSQDRGKYEQYF | TGTGCCAGCTCACAGGACAGGGGGAAGTACGAGCAGTACTTC
TRBJ2-3 | NA | NA | TRBV28 | CASLQSSTDTQYF | TGTGCCAGCCTACAGAGTAGTACAGATACGCAGTATTTT
TRBJ1-2 | TRBD1 | few | TRBV28 | CASSQTDRGQNYGYTF | TGTGCCAGCAGCCAAACCGACAGGGGGCAGAACTATGGCTACACCTTC
TRBJ2-3 | NA | few | TRBV21-1 | CASSKWAGGEDTQYF | TGTGCCAGCAGCAAATGGGCGGGGGGTGAGGATACGCAGTATTTT
TRBJ1-2 | NA | NA | TRBV3-1 | CSSSPDNNYGYTF | TGTTCCAGCAGCCCGGACAATAACTATGGCTACACCTTC
TRBJ2-4 | TRBD1 | NA | TRBV27 | CASRRTGTGRNIQYF | TGTGCCAGCAGGCGTACCGGGACAGGGCGGAACATTCAGTACTTC
TRBJ1-1 | TRBD1 | NA | TRBV7-9 | CASSSRTGSNTEAFF | TGTGCCAGCAGCTCTCGGACAGGATCAAACACTGAAGCTTTCTTT
TRBJ2-2 | NA | NA | TRBV6-2/TRBV6-3 | CASSYLRAAGELFF | TGTGCCAGCAGTTATCTCAGGGCCGCCGGGGAGCTGTTTTTT
TRBJ1-6 | NA | NA | TRBV6-5 | CASSYSGRSSYNSPLHF | TGTGCCAGCAGTTACTCGGGCAGGAGCTCCTATAATTCACCCCTCCACTTT
TRBJ1-6 | NA | NA | TRBV4-2 | CASSQDSPQTSSPLHF | TGTGCCAGCAGCCAAGATAGCCCACAGACTAGTTCACCCCTCCACTTT
TRBJ1-1 | NA | few | TRBV6-5 | CASSYGMVWDTEAFF | TGTGCCAGCAGTTACGGGATGGTATGGGACACTGAAGCTTTCTTT
TRBJ2-3 | NA | NA | TRBV7-2 | CASSLDSRTQYF | TGTGCCAGCAGCTTAGATTCGAGGACGCAGTATTTT
TRBJ2-3 | NA | NA | TRBV20-1 | CSAAREFADTQYF | TGCAGTGCGGCCAGGGAATTTGCAGATACGCAGTATTTT
TRBJ2-1 | NA | many | TRBV6-2/TRBV6-3 | CASGLSISYNEQFF | TGTGCCAGCGGACTATCCATCTCCTACAATGAGCAGTTCTTC
TRBJ1-1 | NA | NA | TRBV6-6 | CASYTGPQNTEAFF | TGTGCCAGCTATACAGGGCCCCAGAACACTGAAGCTTTCTTT